These 20 T cell receptor beta chains share one sample of origin, sequenced in a study of early stage breast cancer tumors. Clones were sequenced by immunoSEQ multiplex PCR, and TCRdb holds only the in-frame ones, with some missing. The profile shows tens of thousands of clones, under 85% of them singletons. Sequenced: blood. The receptors come from a person between 55 and 69 years old with breast cancer.

This clone was counted a single time. The V and J genes are TRBV2 and TRBJ2-1; D possibly corresponds to TRBD2 (6 bases). In germline, CDR1 is SNHLY, CDR2 FYNNEI. Trimming left V 8 bases short and J 12 bases short, with 17 bases between. The CDR3 covers 12 residues. This chain's CDR3 is CASGDSPVRQFF. As DNA, the CDR3 is TGTGCCAGCGGGGACTCACCTGTCCGGCAGTTCTTC.

This chain's CDR3 is CASGRGQARAFF. The CDR3, as DNA: TGTGCTAGTGGCCGTGGACAGGCCAGGGCTTTCTTT. V usage is TRBV12-5 and J usage is TRBJ1-1, with TRBD1 matching 7 bases. This CDR3 comprises 12 residues. V gave up 6 bases and J gave up 11 bases; unmatched junction bases: 9. Per germline, CDR1 LGHNT and CDR2 FRNRAP.

This rearrangement joins TRBV7-9 to TRBJ2-2; 8 nucleotides align to TRBD2. Trimming took 6 bases from V and 4 from J; bases not matched to a gene: 7. This CDR3 contains 15 residues. Germline values: CDR1 SEHNR, CDR2 FQNEAQ (reference sequence). The CDR3 sequence is CASRSGGPRTGELFF. The CDR3 coding sequence is TGTGCCAGCAGGTCGGGGGGGCCACGCACCGGGGAGCTGTTTTTT.

V gene TRBV7-2 combines with J gene TRBJ2-7; D is possibly TRBD1 or TRBD2 (6 bases each). From germline, CDR1 is SGHTA and CDR2 FQGNSA. The CDR3 has 13 residues. V shed 2 bases and J shed 6 bases, with 11 bases lying between them. The CDR3 spells CASSLLGGREQYF. The CDR3, as DNA: TGTGCCAGCAGCTTATTAGGGGGGCGCGAGCAGTACTTC.

The chain recombines TRBV6-6 with TRBJ2-1; TRBD2 matches at 9 bases. Germline V gives CDR1 MNHNY, CDR2 SVGAGI (reference sequence). Trimming at V came to 7 bases and at J to 1 base, leaving 8 bases not matched to a gene. The CDR3 length is 16 residues. The CDR3 sequence is CASTSGGRISYNEQFF. The CDR3 DNA sequence: TGTGCCAGCACAAGCGGGGGGAGGATATCCTACAATGAGCAGTTCTTC.

The gene calls are TRBV4-1 and TRBJ2-1; 10 nucleotides agree with TRBD2. CDR1 and CDR2 (germline): MGHRA, YSYEKL. CDR3 length: 16 amino acids. V shed 0 bases and J 8 bases; nucleotides not matched to a gene: 7. The DNA for the CDR3 is TGCGCCAGCAGCCAAGATGGAGCGGGAGGGGCTGATGAGCAGTTCTTC. It codes for CASSQDGAGGADEQFF.

The chain employs TRBV6-5 and TRBJ1-5, with D perhaps TRBD1 (5 bases). The CDR3 contains 13 residues. V was pared by 7 bases and J by 4 bases, with 11 bases between. CDR1 is MNHEY and CDR2 is SVGAGI in the germline V gene. Here the CDR3 reads CASMGGSNQPQHF. The CDR3 nucleotides read TGTGCCAGCATGGGGGGTAGTAATCAGCCCCAGCATTTT.

The gene calls are TRBV7-2 and TRBJ2-3, with 7 bases lining up with TRBD1. This CDR3 is 17 amino acids long. V dropped 4 bases and J dropped 4; count of bases not matched to a gene: 14. Looked up from germline, CDR1 is SGHTA and CDR2 is FQGNSA. CDR3 nucleotides: TGTGCCAGCAGCTCTCGGGGACGAGGGGGCATCGCAGATACGCAGTATTTT. It encodes CASSSRGRGGIADTQYF.

The chain is built from TRBV29-1 and TRBJ2-1; 7 nucleotides line up with TRBD1. V gave up 3 bases and J gave up 2 bases; unmatched junction bases: 7. The germline gives CDR1 SQVTM, CDR2 ANQGSEA. This CDR3 region has 15 residues. The CDR3 coding sequence is TGCAGCGTTGACCCACAGGGGAGAACCTACAATGAGCAGTTCTTC. Protein product: CSVDPQGRTYNEQFF.

V is TRBV28 and J is TRBJ2-7; D is possibly TRBD1 or TRBD2 (5 bases each). Deletions cut 6 bases from V and 3 bases from J, with 15 bases between. This CDR3 is 14 amino acids long. CDR1 MDHEN and CDR2 SYDVKM come from the germline V gene. The DNA of the CDR3 is TGTGCCAGCAGCATCGACAGCGGAGTCTACGAGCAGTACTTC. Protein: CASSIDSGVYEQYF.

CDR3 in amino acids: CASSKLAGGVNEQFF. The CDR3 DNA follows: TGTGCCAGTAGCAAACTAGCGGGAGGTGTGAATGAGCAGTTCTTC. This chain uses TRBV19 with TRBJ2-1; 12 nucleotides agree with TRBD2. This CDR3 has 15 residues. The V gene end was trimmed by 6 bases and the J gene end by 7 bases; junction bases not matched to a gene: 7. Germline V gene sequence: CDR1 LNHDA, CDR2 SQIVND (reference sequence).

The V call is TRBV6-1, the J call TRBJ1-5, with a weak D call TRBD1 (6 bases). CDR3 length: 15 residues. Germline loops: CDR1 MNHNS, CDR2 SASEGT. V lost 4 bases, J lost 0 bases, and 10 bases lay in between. This chain's CDR3 is CASSVQGISNQPQHF. The CDR3, as DNA: TGTGCCAGCAGTGTCCAGGGGATTAGCAATCAGCCCCAGCATTTT.

This rearrangement joins TRBV11-1 to TRBJ2-7, with D possibly being TRBD2 (7 bases). The V and J ends lost 5 bases and 2 bases respectively, with 22 bases between them. The CDR3 has 17 amino acids. Germline CDR1 is SGHAT and CDR2 is FQDESV (reference sequence). CDR3 nucleotides: TGTGCCAGCAGCCAGAGCTTTGCGGGGGCCAAGGCCTACGAGCAGTACTTC. Its translation: CASSQSFAGAKAYEQYF.

The rearrangement links TRBV7-6 to TRBJ1-4; 7 bases are shared with TRBD1. This CDR3 has 15 amino acids. Per the germline V gene, CDR1 is SGHVS and CDR2 is FNYEAQ. Unmatched junction bases numbered 2, after V lost 4 bases and J lost 0 bases. CDR3 DNA sequence: TGTGCCAGCAGCTCGGGGACAGCAACTAATGAAAAACTGTTTTTT. Translated: CASSSGTATNEKLFF.

The chain uses TRBV7-6 and TRBJ2-5, with D perhaps matching TRBD1 or TRBD2 (6 bases each). The CDR3 is 15 amino acids. CDR1 and CDR2 (germline): SGHVS, FNYEAQ. V dropped 5 bases and J dropped 1 base, with 14 bases sitting between them. The CDR3, as DNA: TGTGCCAGCAGCCCACCGGGGGCGGCCCAAGAGACCCAGTACTTC. This encodes CASSPPGAAQETQYF.

J is TRBJ2-7 and V is TRBV29-1; D call uncertain. In germline, CDR1 is SQVTM, CDR2 ANQGSEA. The CDR3 loop spans 11 amino acids. Trimming stripped 4 bases from V and 1 base from J, with 5 bases between. CDR3: CSVGKSYEQYF. Here the CDR3 DNA reads TGCAGCGTTGGGAAATCCTACGAGCAGTACTTC.

This sequence joins TRBV6-5 and TRBJ2-5; a weak D match, TRBD2 (6 bases). The J call may not be correct, given that the DNA end is closer to TRBJ2-7. The CDR3 loop spans 13 amino acids. The germline V gene has CDR1 MNHEY and CDR2 SVGAGI. The DNA of the CDR3 is TGTGCCAGCAGGTGGACTACTGACTACGAGCAGTACTTC. It codes for CASRWTTDYEQYF.

J is TRBJ2-7 and V is TRBV6-5, with D perhaps TRBD1 (6 bases). This CDR3 has 14 amino acids. Per the germline V gene, CDR1 is MNHEY and CDR2 is SVGAGI. The ends were cut back, 6 bases at V and 2 bases at J, with 14 bases in the middle. The CDR3 bases are TGTGCCAGCAGGCACGCAGGGGCGGCCTACGAGCAGTACTTC. Encoded protein: CASRHAGAAYEQYF.

The chain carries TRBV7-8 and TRBJ1-5; D gene unclear. The CDR3 has 13 amino acids. Germline V CDR1 and CDR2: SGHVS, FQNEAQ. V dropped 0 bases and J dropped 5 bases, with 5 bases sitting between them. The CDR3 bases are TGTGCCAGCAGCTTAGCGGAGGATCAGCCCCAGCATTTT. Protein sequence: CASSLAEDQPQHF.

The rearrangement joins TRBV5-1 to TRBJ1-6, with D uncertain. This CDR3 region has 18 residues. Germline CDR1 is SGHRS and CDR2 is YFSETQ. V lost 0 bases and J 0 bases, leaving 13 bases between the germline ends. The CDR3 nucleotides read TGCGCCAGCAGCTTGGTTGGTCGGACGAACTCCTATAATTCACCCCTCCACTTT. It translates to CASSLVGRTNSYNSPLHF.